This passage covers 18 T cell receptor beta chains from one sample sequenced in a study of shared clonotypes between healthy human individuals. The assay was immunoSEQ multiplex PCR, and TCRdb's table has in-frame clones only and misses some. The sample yields approximately 2.5 million clones, 93% seen once. Sequencing input: naive CD4+ T cells from PBMCs. The subset denotes: CD45RA+ positively selected. The receptors were sampled from a man aged 18 to 35 in good health. Some clones in this sample may be carry-over from other donors' samples.

J is TRBJ1-1 and V is TRBV2; TRBD1 agrees at 9 bases. Germline V lookup: CDR1 SNHLY, CDR2 FYNNEI. Germline trimming cut 8 bases from V and 7 bases from J; bases unmatched to any gene: 11. The CDR3 length is 14 residues. The CDR3 region is CASGLTGGWGEAFF. CDR3 nucleotide sequence: TGTGCCAGCGGACTTACAGGGGGCTGGGGTGAAGCTTTCTTT.

This chain links TRBV21-1 with TRBJ1-2. TRBV21-1 is a listed pseudogene. The CDR3 loop spans 15 amino acids. CDR3 in amino acids: CASSFLGNTNYGYTF. The CDR3, as DNA: TGTGCCAGCAGCTTCCTAGGGAATACTAACTATGGCTACACCTTC.

The V call is TRBV28, the J call TRBJ2-5; TRBD1 matches at 7 bases. Germline V gene sequence: CDR1 MDHEN, CDR2 SYDVKM. The junction had 3 bases not matched to a gene; V was cut back by 4 bases and J by 4 bases. The CDR3 has 13 residues. The CDR3 nucleotides read TGTGCCAGCAGTTGGACAGGCATAGAGACCCAGTACTTC. Translating it yields CASSWTGIETQYF.

This clone appeared once. The chain links TRBV6-5 to TRBJ2-7, with a weak D call TRBD1 (6 bases). Germline-derived CDR1 and CDR2 are MNHEY and SVGAGI. This CDR3 has 14 residues. The V gene lost 5 bases and the J gene lost 4 bases, with 15 bases spanning the gap. CDR3 DNA: TGTGCCAGCAGTACCCGGACAGATAGTTACGAGCAGTACTTC. Protein product: CASSTRTDSYEQYF.

The chain uses TRBV5-6 and TRBJ2-7; D gene ambiguous. Germline-derived CDR1 and CDR2 are SGHDT and YYEEEE. Trimming took off 3 bases at V and 0 bases at J, with 10 bases between the two ends. The CDR3 is 14 residues long. This CDR3 reads CASSYTGSSYEQYF. The CDR3, as DNA: TGTGCCAGCAGCTACACCGGAAGCTCCTACGAGCAGTACTTC.

This chain links TRBV7-8 with TRBJ1-2; D not certain. The CDR3 is 14 residues long. V was clipped by 1 base and J by 4 bases, with 10 bases between them. Germline V gene sequence: CDR1 SGHVS, CDR2 FQNEAQ. The CDR3 region has the DNA TGTGCCAGCAGCTTAGTTAGTACAATCTATGGCTACACCTTC. It encodes CASSLVSTIYGYTF.

J is TRBJ2-7 and V is TRBV5-4; the D gene is possibly TRBD2 (7 bases). Trimming took off 2 bases at V and 6 bases at J, with 12 bases between the two ends. The CDR3 runs 13 residues. Germline loops: CDR1 SGHNT, CDR2 YYREEE (reference sequence). CDR3 in DNA: TGTGCCAGCAGCTTCGGGGGGCGAAGCGAGCAGTACTTC. It translates to CASSFGGRSEQYF.

The chain uses TRBV7-6 and TRBJ1-5; D uncertain. This CDR3 region has 14 residues. Germline CDR1 reads SGHVS; CDR2 reads FNYEAQ. The V and J ends lost 5 bases and 7 bases respectively, with 15 bases between them. In nucleotides, the CDR3 is TGTGCCAGCAGCCCCTTGGGAGACGGCCAGCCCCAGCATTTT. This encodes CASSPLGDGQPQHF.

The chain employs TRBV28 and TRBJ2-1; TRBD2 agrees at 7 bases. The CDR3 runs 15 residues. The trim removed 3 bases at V and 6 bases at J, leaving 8 bases unmatched. Germline V CDR1 and CDR2: MDHEN, SYDVKM. The CDR3 DNA follows: TGTGCCAGCAGTTTGCGCGGGAGCCGCGGCAATGAGCAGTTCTTC. The encoded protein is CASSLRGSRGNEQFF.

This sequence joins TRBV5-4 and TRBJ2-1; D gene ambiguous. The V end was cut by 4 bases, the J end by 7 bases, with 12 bases between. Germline loops: CDR1 SGHNT, CDR2 YYREEE (reference sequence). The CDR3 has 13 amino acids. The CDR3 nucleotides read TGTGCCAGCAGCCCCCCAAGCTCTAATGAGCAGTTCTTC. Translated, it gives CASSPPSSNEQFF.

This sequence joins TRBV28 and TRBJ1-1, with 7 bases that match TRBD1. CDR1 MDHEN and CDR2 SYDVKM come from the germline V gene. The CDR3 contains 15 residues. V was pared by 2 bases and J by 10 bases, with 13 bases of the junction left unmatched. The chain's CDR3 is CASSLSSPAQGRAFF. CDR3 coding DNA: TGTGCCAGCAGTTTAAGTTCACCCGCACAGGGGCGAGCTTTCTTT. The complete variable domain, with remaining parts taken from reference TRBV28 and TRBJ1-1, reads DVKVTQSSRYLVKRTGEKVFLECVQDMDHENMFWYRQDPGLGLRLIYFSYDVKMKEKGDIPEGYSVSREKKERFSLILESASTNQTSMYLCASSLSSPAQGRAFFGQGTRLTVV.

For this clone: This same CDR3 is encoded by further DNA sequences in the sample. This chain uses TRBV10-3 with TRBJ2-1; no definite D call. CDR1 is ENHRY, CDR2 SYGVKD, per germline. This CDR3 region has 12 residues. Trimming stripped 4 bases from V and 5 bases from J, with 6 bases between. CDR3 DNA: TGTGCCATCAGTGGTCAAGACAATGAGCAGTTCTTC. Residues: CAISGQDNEQFF.

The chain links TRBV7-2 to TRBJ2-4; D ambiguous. The CDR3 extends over 14 amino acids. V was trimmed by 5 bases and J by 0 bases, leaving 8 bases between them. Germline V gives CDR1 SGHTA, CDR2 FQGNSA. The CDR3 DNA is TGTGCCAGCAGCGCCGAACTAGCCAAAAACATTCAGTACTTC. This encodes CASSAELAKNIQYF.

The chain combines TRBV28 with TRBJ2-1, with 8 bases that match TRBD2. The germline CDR1 and CDR2 sequences are MDHEN and SYDVKM. The CDR3 consists of 15 residues. The ends lost 4 bases at V and 3 bases at J; junction bases unmatched: 5. The CDR3 coding sequence is TGTGCCAGCAGTTCCGGGAGGGCCTTCTACAATGAGCAGTTCTTC. Its translation is CASSSGRAFYNEQFF.

This chain links TRBV5-1 with TRBJ2-6; possibly TRBD2 for D (5 bases). CDR3 size: 16 residues. Trimming cost V 4 bases and J 1 base, with 12 bases left between them. In germline, CDR1 is SGHRS, CDR2 YFSETQ. The CDR3, as DNA: TGCGCCAGCAGCGAGGGCAGCTCTTCTGGGGCCAACGTCCTGACTTTC. Translated, it gives CASSEGSSSGANVLTF.

The chain has TRBV28 and TRBJ1-2; D is unresolved. The CDR3 has 14 residues. Trimming cost V 2 bases and J 3 bases, with 10 bases left between them. CDR1 is MDHEN and CDR2 is SYDVKM in the germline V gene. CDR3 coding DNA: TGTGCCAGCAGTTTAATCGGGGTCGACTATGGCTACACCTTC. Encoded protein: CASSLIGVDYGYTF.

This chain links TRBV28 with TRBJ2-7, with 8 nucleotides matching TRBD1. Germline lookup yields CDR1 MDHEN and CDR2 SYDVKM. Trimming took 6 bases from V and 4 from J; bases not matched to a gene: 5. The CDR3 has 13 residues. The CDR3: CASREDRVYEQYF. CDR3 nucleotide sequence: TGTGCCAGCAGGGAGGACAGGGTGTACGAGCAGTACTTC.

As regards this clone: A read error may produce the germline difference seen at one junction end. The V call is TRBV7-7, the J call TRBJ2-5, with TRBD2 matching over 10 bases. The CDR3 extends over 14 amino acids. Germline V gives CDR1 SSHAT, CDR2 FNYEAQ (reference sequence). The CDR3 reads CASSLAGVEETQYF. CDR3 nucleotides: TGTGCCAGCAGCCTAGCGGGAGTGGAGGAGACCCAGTACTTC.